Sequencing of this T cell receptor beta chain was carried out in a study of tumor-infiltrating lymphocytes in oesophageal squamous cell carcinoma (dated by TCRdb to 2016 to 2018). The library was produced with PCR. The data were produced on an Illumina HiSeq 1500. TCRdb cleaned the public reads at Q25 with fastp, built clones with MiXCR and kept in-frame beta chains. CDR3 protein sequences are deduplicated, and each keeps its most common genes and DNA. Across this sample there are around 16,000 distinct CDR3 sequences, with approximately 50% seen only once. The top ten clones comprise approximately 15% of the sample. With respect to this clonotype: Its antigen has not been determined. Base qualities are not recorded, but no much larger clone differs from it by a single base.

The CDR3 has 16 amino acids, counting the end cysteine and phenylalanine. Only CDR3 DNA remains: 48 bases, in frame from the first base. The germline V gene yields SGHVS for CDR1 and FNYEAQ for CDR2. The chain joins TRBV7-6 to TRBJ2-5; a stretch of 9 junction bases matches TRBD2. The tail of the sequence fits TRBJ2-7 better, so the J call may be wrong. This receptor was identified in a male donor with esophageal squamous cell carcinoma. The sequenced sample consisted of esophageal tumor tissue. The CDR3 protein is CASSPIGGGGAYEQYF. The sequenced DNA: TGTGCCAGCAGCCCCATTGGGGGCGGGGGGGCCTACGAGCAGTACTTC.